This TCR beta chain was retrieved from a study of blood T cell repertoires in COVID-19. Background on the study: There were acute and convalescent COVID-19 samples, and they came from the United States, Italy and Spain. PBMCs, B-cell-depleted T cells, or T cells provided the cDNA or gDNA that made up the material.

Original analysis: Amplification with reference gene primers provided the estimates of nucleated cell counts. Profiled with immunoSEQ multiplex PCR; TCRdb holds only in-frame clones, not every one. The D gene and trimming were derived from the DNA, and the V and J assignments and clone size from that table. The data contain some 270,000 clones, approximately 88% of them singletons. Per the germline V gene, CDR1 is SGHRS and CDR2 is YFSETQ. V was clipped by 2 bases and J by 2 bases, with 11 bases between them. The CDR3 spans 14 residues. This chain links TRBV5-1 with TRBJ2-7; maybe TRBD2 (5 bases). This clonotype was sampled from a man aged 45-65 years with acute or convalescent COVID-19. The sequenced sample consisted of peripheral blood. DNA of the CDR3: TGCGCCAGCAGCTTAGGAGGTTCCCCCTACGAGCAGTACTTC. It translates to CASSLGGSPYEQYF.